One and the same sample provided the 27 T cell receptor beta chains below, sequenced in a study of blood T cell repertoires in COVID-19. The repertoire was sequenced with immunoSEQ multiplex PCR; TCRdb's copy has only in-frame clones and lacks some. The sample holds fewer than 200,000 clones, approximately 88% seen once. Sequenced sample: peripheral blood. The receptors shown here come from a woman aged 60 to 75 who had recovered from COVID-19.

CDR3 loop: CASSPSRSYGYTF. The CDR3 nucleotides read TGTGCCAGCAGCCCCTCGAGATCCTATGGCTACACCTTC. The chain recombines TRBV11-2 with TRBJ1-2; D is unclear. The CDR3 extends over 13 amino acids. Germline loops: CDR1 SGHAT, CDR2 FQNNGV. The V and J ends lost 5 bases and 4 bases respectively, with 11 bases between them.

This clone was counted once. This CDR3 reads CASSPTGGGLSDTQYF. The CDR3 DNA sequence: TGTGCCAGCAGCCCAACGGGCGGAGGCTTATCAGATACGCAGTATTTT. The gene calls are TRBV5-4 and TRBJ2-3; the D gene is possibly TRBD2 (5 bases). Germline V lookup: CDR1 SGHNT, CDR2 YYREEE (reference sequence). The germline V and J ends were trimmed by 4 bases and 4 bases, with 19 bases remaining between them. The CDR3 covers 16 residues. Drawing the rest from reference TRBV5-4 and TRBJ2-3, the complete variable domain is ETGVTQSPTHLIKTRGQQVTLRCSSQSGHNTVSWYQQALGQGPQFIFQYYREEENGRGNFPPRFSGLQFPNYSSELNVNALELDDSALYLCASSPTGGGLSDTQYFGPGTRLTVL.

The gene calls are TRBV5-1 and TRBJ1-3; 10 nucleotides line up with TRBD1. Germline V lookup: CDR1 SGHRS, CDR2 YFSETQ. This CDR3 is built from 15 residues. V lost 4 bases to trimming and J lost 8 bases; unmatched junction nucleotides: 9. CDR3 nucleotide sequence: TGCGCCAGCAGCCCCATGGGACAGGGGTTTGACACCATATATTTT. Its translation: CASSPMGQGFDTIYF.

V gene TRBV6-5 combines with J gene TRBJ1-2, with TRBD1 identical over 7 bases. J lost 1 base, V lost 6 bases, and 5 bases had no gene match. This CDR3 comprises 14 residues. Germline V CDR1 and CDR2: MNHEY, SVGAGI. The CDR3 loop reads CASRPGQDNYGYTF. The CDR3 nucleotides are TGTGCCAGCAGGCCCGGACAGGATAACTATGGCTACACCTTC.

V gene TRBV21-1 combines with J gene TRBJ1-1. TRBV21-1 is annotated as a pseudogene. This CDR3 contains 13 residues. CDR3 coding DNA: TGTGCCAGCTTTCGGGGAATCAACACTGAAGCTTTCTTT. As protein: CASFRGINTEAFF.

This clone was counted a few times. The rearrangement uses TRBV5-4 and TRBJ2-7; a weak D match, TRBD2 (5 bases). The germline V and J ends were trimmed by 5 bases and 3 bases, with 15 bases remaining between them. Germline V gene lookup returns CDR1 SGHNT and CDR2 YYREEE (reference sequence). The CDR3 is 14 amino acids. CDR3 nucleotides: TGTGCCAGCAGAACACGAGGACGGGACTACGAGCAGTACTTC. Amino acid sequence: CASRTRGRDYEQYF.

The chain is built from TRBV5-8 and TRBJ2-3, with 12 bases aligning to TRBD2. CDR1 SGHTS and CDR2 YDEGEE come from the germline V gene. With V trimmed by 2 bases and J by 4 bases, 5 bases remained unmatched. This CDR3 spans 16 amino acids. CDR3 DNA sequence: TGTGCCAGCAGCTTTGGGACTAGCGGGTTAGCAGATACGCAGTATTTT. It yields the protein CASSFGTSGLADTQYF.

This chain uses TRBV28 with TRBJ2-2; 11 positions match TRBD2. This CDR3 is 15 amino acids long. The germline V gene has CDR1 MDHEN and CDR2 SYDVKM. V shed 3 bases and J 5 bases; nucleotides not matched to a gene: 2. The CDR3 DNA reads as TGTGCCAGCAGTTTGGGGACTAGCGGAACCGGGGAGCTGTTTTTT. Translating gives CASSLGTSGTGELFF.

The V call is TRBV28, the J call TRBJ1-5; D is unresolved. This CDR3 has 14 residues. CDR1 and CDR2 from the germline V gene are MDHEN and SYDVKM. Deletions cut 5 bases from V and 1 base from J, with 9 bases between. The CDR3: CASSELHSNQPQHF. The CDR3 nucleotides read TGTGCCAGCAGTGAACTGCACAGCAATCAGCCCCAGCATTTT. The entire variable domain, with the rest obtained from reference TRBV28 and TRBJ1-5, is as follows: DVKVTQSSRYLVKRTGEKVFLECVQDMDHENMFWYRQDPGLGLRLIYFSYDVKMKEKGDIPEGYSVSREKKERFSLILESASTNQTSMYLCASSELHSNQPQHFGDGTRLSIL.

V is TRBV11-3 and J is TRBJ2-2, with D perhaps TRBD2 (5 bases). Germline lookup yields CDR1 SGHNT and CDR2 YENEEA. The CDR3 is 17 amino acids. Trimming took off 5 bases at V and 2 bases at J, with 18 bases between the two ends. In DNA form, the CDR3 reads TGTGCCAGCAGCCCCCGCCTCAGAGCGGCCAACACCGGGGAGCTGTTTTTT. This codes for CASSPRLRAANTGELFF.

This clone came up a few times. J is TRBJ2-4 and V is TRBV5-6; 9 bases map to TRBD2. This CDR3 is 18 amino acids long. Per germline, CDR1 SGHDT and CDR2 YYEEEE. V lost 0 bases to trimming and J lost 0 bases; unmatched junction nucleotides: 7. CDR3 sequence: CASSLELAGPLAKNIQYF. The CDR3 DNA reads as TGTGCCAGCAGCTTGGAGCTAGCGGGGCCCCTAGCCAAAAACATTCAGTACTTC.

The rearrangement uses TRBV5-6 and TRBJ2-2; 7 nucleotides agree with TRBD1. Germline values: CDR1 SGHDT, CDR2 YYEEEE. The CDR3 contains 16 residues. Unmatched junction bases numbered 9, after V lost 3 bases and J lost 4 bases. CDR3 coding DNA: TGTGCCAGCAGCTGGAAGGACAGGTTGCGCACCGGGGAGCTGTTTTTT. Translation gives CASSWKDRLRTGELFF.

The V call is TRBV7-8, the J call TRBJ2-7, with D tentatively TRBD2 (6 bases). Germline-derived CDR1 and CDR2 are SGHVS and FQNEAQ. V was pared by 8 bases and J by 0 bases, with 14 bases between. The CDR3 length is 14 residues. The CDR3 spells CASSSRDFSYEQYF. The CDR3, as DNA: TGTGCCAGCTCCTCGCGGGACTTCTCCTACGAGCAGTACTTC.

This chain connects TRBV28 to TRBJ1-5; unclear D gene. Germline V gene lookup returns CDR1 MDHEN and CDR2 SYDVKM. V lost 11 bases, J lost 2 bases, and 19 bases lay in between. The CDR3 is 15 residues long. The chain's CDR3 is CAHQPAGGGNQPQHF. The CDR3 DNA follows: TGTGCCCACCAACCGGCGGGTGGGGGCAATCAGCCCCAGCATTTT.

The chain couples TRBV6-5 to TRBJ1-2; tentative D call: TRBD1 (5 bases). V dropped 5 bases and J dropped 7 bases, with 11 bases sitting between them. Germline CDR1 reads MNHEY; CDR2 reads SVGAGI. CDR3 length: 12 residues. CDR3: CASSQGITGYTF. For the CDR3, the DNA is TGTGCCAGCAGTCAGGGTATTACTGGCTACACCTTC.

J is TRBJ1-1 and V is TRBV7-6; D remains unclear. Looked up from germline, CDR1 is SGHVS and CDR2 is FNYEAQ. The V and J ends lost 4 bases and 1 base respectively, with 13 bases between them. The CDR3 consists of 15 residues. The CDR3 bases are TGTGCCAGCAGCTCAACGGTTCCCCCGAACACTGAAGCTTTCTTT. This gives the protein CASSSTVPPNTEAFF.

This chain uses TRBV3-1 (or the pseudogene TRBV3-2) with TRBJ2-3; TRBD1 aligns across 11 bases. V trimming: 1 base; J trimming: 3 bases; junction bases outside the gene matches: 3. Germline CDR1 is LGHDT and CDR2 is YNNKEL (reference sequence). The CDR3 consists of 16 residues. As DNA, the CDR3 is TGTGCCAGCAGCCAAGCGGGGGACAGGGGGACAGATACGCAGTATTTT. It codes for CASSQAGDRGTDTQYF.

In this sample, this clone turned up a few times. This rearrangement joins TRBV7-9 to TRBJ1-5, with a possible D match to TRBD1 (6 bases). The CDR3 runs to 17 residues. Trimming pared 3 bases from V and 2 bases from J, leaving 17 bases between. CDR1 is SEHNR, CDR2 FQNEAQ, per germline (reference sequence). The DNA of the CDR3 is TGTGCCAGCAGCTTGGGGCAGGGGAATTACGGCAATCAGCCCCAGCATTTT. Its protein is CASSLGQGNYGNQPQHF.

This chain links TRBV19 with TRBJ1-1; a weak D match, TRBD1 (5 bases). The V end was cut by 3 bases, the J end by 4 bases, with 15 bases between. The germline V gene encodes CDR1 LNHDA and CDR2 SQIVND (reference sequence). This CDR3 comprises 15 residues. CDR3 protein: CASSIPGLRTTEAFF. The CDR3 DNA is TGTGCCAGTAGTATCCCGGGACTGCGGACCACTGAAGCTTTCTTT.

The J gene is TRBJ2-3, the V gene TRBV11-2; D not certain. Per the germline V gene, CDR1 is SGHAT and CDR2 is FQNNGV. This CDR3 has 15 amino acids. The V gene lost 5 bases and the J gene lost 1 base, with 13 bases spanning the gap. In nucleotides, the CDR3 is TGTGCCAGCAGCATGGCGACACCCCGCACAGATACGCAGTATTTT. Translating gives CASSMATPRTDTQYF.

V is TRBV28 and J is TRBJ2-7, with 9 bases lining up with TRBD2. Losses at the gene ends were 7 bases for V and 0 bases for J; bases not matched to a gene: 7. Germline V CDR1 and CDR2: MDHEN, SYDVKM. The CDR3 covers 15 residues. CDR3 bases: TGTGCCAGCATCCCTAGCGGGGTGAGCTCCTACGAGCAGTACTTC. Translated: CASIPSGVSSYEQYF.

The V call is TRBV5-1, the J call TRBJ2-2; no clear D gene. CDR1 is SGHRS, CDR2 YFSETQ, per germline. The CDR3 has 12 residues. Trimming shortened V by 2 bases and J by 6 bases, and 5 bases separated the two germline ends. The CDR3 nucleotides read TGCGCCAGCAGCTTCCCTGCCGGGGAGCTGTTTTTT. It is translated as CASSFPAGELFF.

DNA for the CDR3: TGTGCCAGCAGCTACGGGGGGACGAACACCGGGGAGCTGTTTTTT. Encoded protein: CASSYGGTNTGELFF. The chain is built from TRBV7-3 and TRBJ2-2, with 7 bases that match TRBD2. The junction had 2 bases not matched to a gene; V was cut back by 4 bases and J by 0 bases. The CDR3 is 15 amino acids. The germline gives CDR1 SGHTA, CDR2 FQGTGA.

The chain links TRBV5-8 to TRBJ1-5; D unresolved. The length of the CDR3 is 10 residues. Germline assignment: CDR1 SGHTS and CDR2 YDEGEE. Trimming left V 4 bases short and J 7 bases short, with 3 bases between. CDR3 in amino acids: CASSRQPQHF. The CDR3 DNA sequence: TGTGCCAGCAGCCGGCAGCCCCAGCATTTT.

This sequence joins TRBV9 and TRBJ2-3, with unresolved D. This CDR3 contains 12 residues. V lost 3 bases to trimming and J lost 4 bases, with 6 bases between them. The V gene's germline CDR1 is SGDLS and CDR2 YYNGEE. CDR3 coding DNA: TGTGCCAGCAGCGAGGCGGCAGATACGCAGTATTTT. This sequence encodes CASSEAADTQYF.

The chain is built from TRBV28 and TRBJ2-4; the D gene is possibly TRBD1 (6 bases). V shed 5 bases and J shed 6 bases, with 11 bases lying between them. This CDR3 has 13 residues. The germline V gene has CDR1 MDHEN and CDR2 SYDVKM. CDR3 residues: CASSKTGSNIQYF. As DNA, the CDR3 is TGTGCCAGCAGTAAGACAGGCTCAAACATTCAGTACTTC.

This clone was detected a few times. The chain is built from TRBV4-2 and TRBJ2-1; a weak D match, TRBD1 (6 bases). The CDR3 is 16 residues long. V shed 1 base and J shed 2 bases, with 12 bases lying between them. The germline CDR1 and CDR2 sequences are LGHNA and YNFKEQ. CDR3 loop: CASSQGVGATYNEQFF. CDR3 DNA: TGTGCCAGCAGCCAAGGAGTGGGGGCTACCTACAATGAGCAGTTCTTC.